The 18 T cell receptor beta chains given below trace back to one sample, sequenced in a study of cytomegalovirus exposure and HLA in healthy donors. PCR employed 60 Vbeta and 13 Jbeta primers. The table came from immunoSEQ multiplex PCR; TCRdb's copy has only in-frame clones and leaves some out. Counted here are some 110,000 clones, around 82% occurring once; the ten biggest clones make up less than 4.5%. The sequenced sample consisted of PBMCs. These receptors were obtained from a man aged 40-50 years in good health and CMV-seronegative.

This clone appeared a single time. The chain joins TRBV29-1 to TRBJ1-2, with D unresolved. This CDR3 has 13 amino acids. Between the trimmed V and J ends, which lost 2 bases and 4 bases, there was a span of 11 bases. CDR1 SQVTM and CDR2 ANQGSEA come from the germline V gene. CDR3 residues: CSVEQASLYGYTF. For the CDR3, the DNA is TGCAGCGTTGAACAGGCGAGCCTCTATGGCTACACCTTC.

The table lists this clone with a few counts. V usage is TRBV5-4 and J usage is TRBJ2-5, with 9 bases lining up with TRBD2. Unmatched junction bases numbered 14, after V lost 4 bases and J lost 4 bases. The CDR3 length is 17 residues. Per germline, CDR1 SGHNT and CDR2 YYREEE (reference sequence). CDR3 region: CASSPRVGGGARETQYF. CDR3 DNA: TGTGCCAGCAGCCCGCGGGTTGGCGGGGGGGCTCGAGAGACCCAGTACTTC.

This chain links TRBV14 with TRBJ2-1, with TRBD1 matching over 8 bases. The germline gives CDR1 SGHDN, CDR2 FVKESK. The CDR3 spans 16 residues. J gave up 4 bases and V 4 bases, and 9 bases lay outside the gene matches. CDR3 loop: CASSRIGQGSYNEQFF. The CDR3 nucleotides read TGTGCCAGCAGCCGAATCGGACAGGGATCTTACAATGAGCAGTTCTTC.

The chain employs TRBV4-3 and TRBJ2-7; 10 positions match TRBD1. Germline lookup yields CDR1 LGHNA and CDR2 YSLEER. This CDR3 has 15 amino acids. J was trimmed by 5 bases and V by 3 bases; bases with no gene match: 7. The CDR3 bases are TGCGCCAGCAGCCAGACCACCGGGACAGGGGACGAGCAGTACTTC. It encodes CASSQTTGTGDEQYF.

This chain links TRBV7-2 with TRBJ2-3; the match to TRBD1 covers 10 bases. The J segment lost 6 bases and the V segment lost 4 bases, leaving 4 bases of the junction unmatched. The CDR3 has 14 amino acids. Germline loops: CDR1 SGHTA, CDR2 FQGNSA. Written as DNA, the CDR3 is TGTGCCAGCAGCTGGGACAGGGGCCTGGATACGCAGTATTTT. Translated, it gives CASSWDRGLDTQYF.

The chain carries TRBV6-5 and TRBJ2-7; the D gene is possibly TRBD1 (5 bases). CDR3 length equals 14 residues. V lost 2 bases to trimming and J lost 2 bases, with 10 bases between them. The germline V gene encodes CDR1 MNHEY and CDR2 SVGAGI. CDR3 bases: TGTGCCAGCAGTTACCTGGACAACACCTACGAGCAGTACTTC. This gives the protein CASSYLDNTYEQYF.

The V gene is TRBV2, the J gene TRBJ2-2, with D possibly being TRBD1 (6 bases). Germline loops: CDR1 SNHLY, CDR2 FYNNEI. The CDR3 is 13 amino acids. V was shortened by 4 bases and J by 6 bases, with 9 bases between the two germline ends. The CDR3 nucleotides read TGTGCCAGCAGTGTCAGGGGTCCCGGGGAGCTGTTTTTT. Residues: CASSVRGPGELFF.

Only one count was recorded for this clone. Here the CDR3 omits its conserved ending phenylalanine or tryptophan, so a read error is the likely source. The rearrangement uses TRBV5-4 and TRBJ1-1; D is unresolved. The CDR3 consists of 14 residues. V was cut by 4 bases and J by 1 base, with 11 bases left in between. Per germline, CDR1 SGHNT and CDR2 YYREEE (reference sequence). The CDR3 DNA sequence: TGTGCCAGCAGCATAGGGCCAGGGAACACTGAAGCTTTCTCT. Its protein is CASSIGPGNTEAFS.

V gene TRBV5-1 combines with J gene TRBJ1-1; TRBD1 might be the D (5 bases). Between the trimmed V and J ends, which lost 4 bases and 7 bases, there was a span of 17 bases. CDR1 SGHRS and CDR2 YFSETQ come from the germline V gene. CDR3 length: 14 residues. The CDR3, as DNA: TGCGCCAGCAGCCCTGAGGCAGGGTACCTTGAAGCTTTCTTT. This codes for CASSPEAGYLEAFF.

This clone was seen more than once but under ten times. CDR3 sequence: CASSLRTRGGSYEQYF. CDR3 in DNA: TGTGCCAGCAGTTTGAGGACAAGGGGAGGATCCTACGAGCAGTACTTC. The chain couples TRBV27 to TRBJ2-7; possibly TRBD2 for D (6 bases). This CDR3 contains 16 residues. With 3 bases removed from V and 1 base from J, the gap between germline ends came to 16 bases. Germline V lookup: CDR1 MNHEY, CDR2 SMNVEV (reference sequence).

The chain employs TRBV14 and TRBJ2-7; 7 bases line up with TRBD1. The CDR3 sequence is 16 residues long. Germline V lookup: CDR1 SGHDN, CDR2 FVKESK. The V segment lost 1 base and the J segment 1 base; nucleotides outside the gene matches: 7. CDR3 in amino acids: CASSQGLVTGSYEQYF. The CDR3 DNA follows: TGTGCCAGCAGCCAAGGGCTTGTGACAGGGTCCTACGAGCAGTACTTC. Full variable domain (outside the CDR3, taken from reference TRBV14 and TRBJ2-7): EAGVTQFPSHSVIEKGQTVTLRCDPISGHDNLYWYRRVMGKEIKFLLHFVKESKQDESGMPNNRFLAERTGGTYSTLKVQPAELEDSGVYFCASSQGLVTGSYEQYFGPGTRLTVT.

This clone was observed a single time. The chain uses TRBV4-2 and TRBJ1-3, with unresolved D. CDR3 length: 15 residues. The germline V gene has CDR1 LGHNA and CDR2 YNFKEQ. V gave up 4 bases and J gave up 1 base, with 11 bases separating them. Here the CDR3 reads CASSRTYSSGNTIYF. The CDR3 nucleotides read TGTGCCAGCAGCCGAACCTACAGTTCTGGAAACACCATATATTTT.

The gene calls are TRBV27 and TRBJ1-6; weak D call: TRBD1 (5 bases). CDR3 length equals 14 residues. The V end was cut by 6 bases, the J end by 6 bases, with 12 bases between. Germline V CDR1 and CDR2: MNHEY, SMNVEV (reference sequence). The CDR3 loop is CASRSGYSNSPLHF. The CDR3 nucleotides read TGTGCCAGCAGATCAGGGTATAGTAATTCACCCCTCCACTTT.

CDR3 nucleotides: TGTGCTAGTGGTTTGGGACCCACAGAACTCCACTTT. Residues: CASGLGPTELHF. The J gene is TRBJ1-6, the V gene TRBV12-5, with D unclear. Trimming took off 1 base at V and 16 bases at J, with 11 bases between the two ends. Germline values: CDR1 LGHNT, CDR2 FRNRAP. This CDR3 contains 12 residues. The full variable domain, completed using reference TRBV12-5 and TRBJ1-6, is DARVTQTPRHKVTEMGQEVTMRCQPILGHNTVFWYRQTMMQGLELLAYFRNRAPLDDSGMPKDRFSAEMPDATLATLKIQPSEPRDSAVYFCASGLGPTELHFGNGTRLTVT.

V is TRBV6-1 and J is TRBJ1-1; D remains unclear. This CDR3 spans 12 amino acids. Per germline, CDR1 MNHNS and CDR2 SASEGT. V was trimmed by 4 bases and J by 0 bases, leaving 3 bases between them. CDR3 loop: CASSVMNTEAFF. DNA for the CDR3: TGTGCCAGCAGTGTAATGAACACTGAAGCTTTCTTT.

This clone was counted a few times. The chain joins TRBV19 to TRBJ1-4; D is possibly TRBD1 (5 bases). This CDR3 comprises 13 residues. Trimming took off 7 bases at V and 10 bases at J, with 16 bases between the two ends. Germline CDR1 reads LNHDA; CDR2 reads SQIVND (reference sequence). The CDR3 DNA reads TGTGCCAGTAACTCAGGGTCGGAGATAAAACTGTTTTTT. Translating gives CASNSGSEIKLFF.

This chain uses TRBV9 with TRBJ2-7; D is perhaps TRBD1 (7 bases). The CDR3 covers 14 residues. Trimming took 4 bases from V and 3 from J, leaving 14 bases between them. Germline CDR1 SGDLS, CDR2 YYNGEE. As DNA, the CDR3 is TGTGCCAGCAGCCCCCCAGGGGGAGGCTACGAGCAGTACTTC. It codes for CASSPPGGGYEQYF.

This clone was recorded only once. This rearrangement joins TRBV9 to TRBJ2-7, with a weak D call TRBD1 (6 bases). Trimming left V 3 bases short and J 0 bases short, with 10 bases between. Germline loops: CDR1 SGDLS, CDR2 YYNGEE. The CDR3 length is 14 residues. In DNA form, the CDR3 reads TGTGCCAGCAGCGGCGAACAGGGCTCCTACGAGCAGTACTTC. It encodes CASSGEQGSYEQYF.